This T cell receptor (beta chain) came from a study of blood T cell repertoires in COVID-19. Study summary: Some COVID-19 samples were acute and others convalescent; all came from the United States, Italy and Spain. The cDNA or gDNA used as material had been derived from T cells, B-cell-depleted T cells, or PBMCs.

Generated by immunoSEQ multiplex PCR, the TCRdb table keeps only in-frame clones and is missing some. Among roughly 80,000 clones listed, over 75% were seen once. The CDR3 is 15 amino acids. V was pared by 5 bases and J by 8 bases, with 14 bases of the junction left unmatched. Germline CDR1 LNHDA, CDR2 SQIVND (reference sequence). The V gene is TRBV19, the J gene TRBJ1-2; the match to TRBD1 covers 7 bases. Material for sequencing was peripheral blood. This clonotype was obtained from a man older than 75 with acute or convalescent COVID-19. CDR3 DNA sequence: TGTGCCAGTAGTCCGCGGGCCCTCAGGGGGTACGGCTACACCTTC. This gives the protein CASSPRALRGYGYTF.